This T cell receptor beta chain derives from a study of T cells after yellow fever vaccination. J gave up 5 bases and V 6 bases, and 21 bases lay outside the gene matches. The CDR3 is 19 amino acids. CDR1 is MNHNY, CDR2 SVGAGI, per germline (reference sequence). MiXCR was run by TCRdb on the 5' RACE reads, yielding one entry per CDR3 protein. The sample shows 200,000 to 250,000 distinct CDR3 sequences, approximately 3.2% of them seen only once. This clonotype was detected ten times or more. Sequenced here: CD4+ T cells sorted from PBMCs, sampled 10 days after the yellow fever booster vaccination. This receptor was identified in a man aged 18 to 30 who received the YFV17D yellow fever vaccine. The chain employs TRBV6-6 and TRBJ1-5, with 8 bases that match TRBD1. CDR3 amino acids: CASRTRRGQVGVRDQPQHF. The CDR3, as DNA: TGTGCCAGCAGGACCCGGAGGGGACAGGTCGGTGTGAGGGATCAGCCCCAGCATTTT.